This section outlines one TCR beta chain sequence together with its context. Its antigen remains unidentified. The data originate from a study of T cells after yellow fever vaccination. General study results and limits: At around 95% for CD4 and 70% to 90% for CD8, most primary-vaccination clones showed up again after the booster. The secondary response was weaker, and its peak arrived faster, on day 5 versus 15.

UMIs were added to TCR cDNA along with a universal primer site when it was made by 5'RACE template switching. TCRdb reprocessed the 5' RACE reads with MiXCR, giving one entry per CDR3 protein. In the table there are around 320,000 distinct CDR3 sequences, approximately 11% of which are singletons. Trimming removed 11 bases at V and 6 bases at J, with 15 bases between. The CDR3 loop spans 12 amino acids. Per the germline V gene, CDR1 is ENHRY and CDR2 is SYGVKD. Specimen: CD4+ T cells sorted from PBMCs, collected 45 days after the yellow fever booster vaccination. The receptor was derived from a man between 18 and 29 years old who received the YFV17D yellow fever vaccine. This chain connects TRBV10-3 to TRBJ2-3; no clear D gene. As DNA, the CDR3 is TGTGCCGTGCTAGGGTCGGGCGATACGCAGTATTTT. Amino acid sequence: CAVLGSGDTQYF.